The 8 T cell receptor beta chains listed next were all sequenced from one sample in a study of beta chain features in type 1 diabetes. The entirety of the isolated RNA underwent reverse transcription, so expressed TCRB transcripts were sequenced. The repertoire was sequenced with immunoSEQ multiplex PCR; TCRdb's copy has only in-frame clones and lacks some. The sample lists approximately 140,000 clones; 40% to 60% were seen once. The material sequenced was Tregs from blood. The receptors were gathered from a man younger than 35 in good health.

This clone was seen a few times. This chain uses TRBV7-2 with TRBJ1-2, with TRBD1 identical over 7 bases. The CDR3 loop spans 13 amino acids. From germline, CDR1 is SGHTA and CDR2 FQGNSA. The ends lost 5 bases at V and 5 bases at J; junction bases unmatched: 5. The chain's CDR3 is CASSPDREYGYTF. CDR3 DNA: TGTGCCAGCAGCCCCGACAGGGAGTATGGCTACACCTTC.

The genes are TRBV9 and TRBJ2-7; 7 positions match TRBD1. CDR1 and CDR2 from the germline V gene are SGDLS and YYNGEE. The V and J ends lost 4 bases and 7 bases, in that order; junction bases with no gene match: 14. This CDR3 comprises 15 residues. CDR3 coding DNA: TGTGCCAGCAGCCCAGAGACAGGGAGCTTTTTGGAGCAGTACTTC. It yields the protein CASSPETGSFLEQYF.

J is TRBJ2-3 and V is TRBV15, with D tentatively TRBD1 (7 bases). Germline assignment: CDR1 LNHNV and CDR2 YYDKDF (reference sequence). V was pared by 6 bases and J by 0 bases, with 10 bases between. The CDR3 has 14 residues. CDR3 sequence reads: CATSGGGSTDTQYF. In DNA form, the CDR3 reads TGTGCCACCAGTGGAGGGGGCAGCACAGATACGCAGTATTTT.

Written as DNA, the CDR3 is TGTGCCAGCAGACCCTTGGAGGGCTCGGTAGATACGCAGTATTTT. Its translation: CASRPLEGSVDTQYF. The chain employs TRBV9 and TRBJ2-3, with D possibly matching TRBD2 (6 bases). V dropped 5 bases and J dropped 5 bases, with 18 bases sitting between them. Germline V gene data show CDR1 as SGDLS and CDR2 as YYNGEE. CDR3 length equals 15 residues.

The rearrangement links TRBV28 to TRBJ1-2; 8 bases align to TRBD1. The germline gives CDR1 MDHEN, CDR2 SYDVKM. V shed 2 bases, J shed 0 bases, and the junction held 2 bases outside the gene matches. This CDR3 spans 15 amino acids. The CDR3 coding sequence is TGTGCCAGCAGTTTAATGGACAGGGCTAACTATGGCTACACCTTC. This translates into CASSLMDRANYGYTF.

CDR3 coding DNA: TGTGCCACCAGCAGAGATTGGGGGGACGAGCAGTACTTC. This codes for CATSRDWGDEQYF. The chain employs TRBV15 and TRBJ2-7; maybe TRBD2 (6 bases). Germline-derived CDR1 and CDR2 are LNHNV and YYDKDF (reference sequence). Trimming took off 0 bases at V and 5 bases at J, with 8 bases between the two ends. This CDR3 is built from 13 residues. The variable domain in full, completed from reference TRBV15 and TRBJ2-7, reads DAMVIQNPRYQVTQFGKPVTLSCSQTLNHNVMYWYQQKSSQAPKLLFHYYDKDFNNEADTPDNFQSRRPNTSFCFLDIRSPGLGDTAMYLCATSRDWGDEQYFGPGTRLTVT.

This clone was detected a few times. J is TRBJ2-1 and V is TRBV19; perhaps TRBD1 as D (6 bases). CDR1 is LNHDA, CDR2 SQIVND, per germline (reference sequence). V was trimmed by 3 bases and J by 1 base, leaving 16 bases between them. This CDR3 has 17 amino acids. CDR3 nucleotides: TGTGCCAGTAGTATCAGGGACACCAAAAGGTCCTACAATGAGCAGTTCTTC. It translates to CASSIRDTKRSYNEQFF.

The J gene is TRBJ2-1, the V gene TRBV27; 8 bases map to TRBD2. Trimming took 10 bases from V and 7 from J; bases not matched to a gene: 9. Germline V gene lookup returns CDR1 MNHEY and CDR2 SMNVEV (reference sequence). This CDR3 spans 13 amino acids. The CDR3 is CATPGGGGNEQFF. The CDR3 bases are TGTGCCACCCCCGGGGGCGGGGGGAATGAGCAGTTCTTC.